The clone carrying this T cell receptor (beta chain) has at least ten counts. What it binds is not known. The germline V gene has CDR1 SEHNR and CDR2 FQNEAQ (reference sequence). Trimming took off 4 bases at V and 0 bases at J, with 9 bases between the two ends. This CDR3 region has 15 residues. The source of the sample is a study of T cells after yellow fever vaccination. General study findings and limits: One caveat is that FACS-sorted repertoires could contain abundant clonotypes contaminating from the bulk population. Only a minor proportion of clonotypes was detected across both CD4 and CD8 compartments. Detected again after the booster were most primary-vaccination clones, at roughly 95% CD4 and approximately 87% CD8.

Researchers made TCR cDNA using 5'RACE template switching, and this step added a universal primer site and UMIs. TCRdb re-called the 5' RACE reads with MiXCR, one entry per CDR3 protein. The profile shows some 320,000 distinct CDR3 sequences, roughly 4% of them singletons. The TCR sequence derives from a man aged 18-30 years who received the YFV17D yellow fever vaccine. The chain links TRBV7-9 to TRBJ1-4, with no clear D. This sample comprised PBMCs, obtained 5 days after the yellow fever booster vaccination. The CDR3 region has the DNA TGTGCCAGCAGCTGGACTCGTGCAACTAATGAAAAACTGTTTTTT. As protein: CASSWTRATNEKLFF.